This T cell receptor (beta chain) was found in a study of response to subunit inactivated influenza vaccine. Study-level results: Authors suggested seasonal influenza vaccinations each recruit few new T cells.

Trimming took 4 bases from V and 2 from J; bases not matched to a gene: 2. This CDR3 has 14 residues. TCRdb passed the RT-PCR reads through MiXCR, listing each CDR3 protein once. The data hold about 580,000 distinct CDR3 sequences, with roughly 15% observed a single time. This clonotype was detected a few times. Its antigen is currently unknown. The sample here was PBMCs from blood, taken 11 to 12 days after vaccination. V usage is TRBV12-3 or TRBV12-4 and J usage is TRBJ2-7; 10 positions agree with TRBD2. The TCR sequence derives from a man aged 45-60 years who received an inactivated influenza vaccine. In DNA form, the CDR3 reads TGTGCCAGCAGTTACACTAGCGGGGCCTACGAGCAGTACTTC. This gives the protein CASSYTSGAYEQYF.